This note documents a single T cell receptor (beta chain) sequence. What it recognizes is unknown. The V gene end was trimmed by 5 bases and the J gene end by 7 bases; junction bases not matched to a gene: 9. This CDR3 is 15 amino acids long. Germline V gene lookup returns CDR1 SNHLY and CDR2 FYNNEI. Sequencing was performed with immunoSEQ multiplex PCR; in TCRdb, only in-frame clones are kept and a portion is missing. The table lists 50,000 to 55,000 clones, 86% of them singletons. Time point reported: pretreatment peripheral blood. Patients yielded 1 to 8 samples each, pretreatment and on-treatment. The data stem from a study of PD-L1 blockade in urothelial cancer. About the study: Treatment start was followed by blood analysis at 3 weeks (second dose) and again at 6 weeks. Per blood sample, T cells had a median of roughly 140,000.

Study-level points and caveats: Durable-benefit patients showed greater tumor-associated blood clone expansion at 3 weeks.

The chain is built from TRBV2 and TRBJ2-1; 9 bases match TRBD1. The source material was PBMCs, sampled around atezolizumab (anti-PD-L1) treatment. This clonotype was sampled from a man in his fifties or sixties with urothelial cancer. The CDR3 sequence: CASSKDRGGKNEQFF. CDR3 bases: TGTGCCAGCAGTAAGGACAGGGGTGGGAAAAATGAGCAGTTCTTC.